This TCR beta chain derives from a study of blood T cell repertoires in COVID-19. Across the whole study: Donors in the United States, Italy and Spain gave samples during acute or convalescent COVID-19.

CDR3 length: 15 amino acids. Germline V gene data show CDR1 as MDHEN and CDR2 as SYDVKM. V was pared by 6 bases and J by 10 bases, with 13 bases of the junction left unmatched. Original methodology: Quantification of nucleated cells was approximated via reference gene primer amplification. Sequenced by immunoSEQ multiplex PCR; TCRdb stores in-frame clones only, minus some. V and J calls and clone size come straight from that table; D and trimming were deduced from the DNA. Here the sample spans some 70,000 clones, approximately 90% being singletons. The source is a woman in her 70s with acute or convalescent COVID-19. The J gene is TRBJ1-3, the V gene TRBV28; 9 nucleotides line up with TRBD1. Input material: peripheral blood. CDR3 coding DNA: TGTGCCAGCAGCGGAATCGGACAGGGGAAAAGGACCATATATTTT. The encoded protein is CASSGIGQGKRTIYF.